This T cell receptor (beta chain) was observed in a study of Graves' ophthalmopathy and Graves' hyperthyroidism. Points from the study as a whole: Most expanded clonotypes from thyroid (those above 0.001 frequency) were also found in blood.

V dropped 3 bases and J dropped 8 bases, with 10 bases sitting between them. The CDR3 covers 11 residues. The germline V gene has CDR1 DFQATT and CDR2 SNEGSKA (reference sequence). Researchers turned away patients with other autoimmune diseases, uncontrolled infections, pregnancy or lactation. Fresh peripheral blood (about 9 ml) yielded the PBMCs. The authors amplified TCR beta CDR3 regions, and they did so from RNA transcripts for repertoire sequencing. Investigators did first-round RT-PCR with HTBI primers, then second-round multiplex PCR. TCRdb independently ran MiXCR on the multiplex PCR reads; one entry per CDR3 protein. The sample comprises 24,000 or so distinct CDR3 sequences, about half of which are singletons, and 6% to 8% rests with the top ten. About this clonotype itself: The antigen remains unidentified.

The rearrangement joins TRBV20-1 to TRBJ1-2; D gene ambiguous. The TCR was taken from an adult woman with stable Graves' hyperthyroidism. Sequenced material: peripheral blood. CDR3 loop: CSARIVGGYTF. CDR3 nucleotide sequence: TGCAGTGCTAGGATCGTTGGCGGCTACACCTTC.